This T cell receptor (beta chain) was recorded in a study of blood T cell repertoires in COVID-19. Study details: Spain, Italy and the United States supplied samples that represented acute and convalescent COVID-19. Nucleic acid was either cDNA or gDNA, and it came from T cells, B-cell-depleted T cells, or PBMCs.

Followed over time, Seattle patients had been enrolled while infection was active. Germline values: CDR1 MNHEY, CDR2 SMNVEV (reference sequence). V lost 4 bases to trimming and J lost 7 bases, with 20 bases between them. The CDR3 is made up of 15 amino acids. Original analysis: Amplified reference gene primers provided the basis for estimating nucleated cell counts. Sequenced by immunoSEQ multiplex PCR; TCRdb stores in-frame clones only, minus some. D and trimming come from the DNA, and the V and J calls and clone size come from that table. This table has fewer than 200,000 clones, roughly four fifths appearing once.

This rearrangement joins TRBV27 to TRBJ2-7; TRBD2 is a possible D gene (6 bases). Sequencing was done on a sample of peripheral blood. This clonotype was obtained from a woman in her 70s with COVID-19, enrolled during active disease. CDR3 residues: CASSSILAQISEQYF. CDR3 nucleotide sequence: TGTGCCAGCAGTTCGATACTAGCTCAAATTTCGGAGCAGTACTTC.